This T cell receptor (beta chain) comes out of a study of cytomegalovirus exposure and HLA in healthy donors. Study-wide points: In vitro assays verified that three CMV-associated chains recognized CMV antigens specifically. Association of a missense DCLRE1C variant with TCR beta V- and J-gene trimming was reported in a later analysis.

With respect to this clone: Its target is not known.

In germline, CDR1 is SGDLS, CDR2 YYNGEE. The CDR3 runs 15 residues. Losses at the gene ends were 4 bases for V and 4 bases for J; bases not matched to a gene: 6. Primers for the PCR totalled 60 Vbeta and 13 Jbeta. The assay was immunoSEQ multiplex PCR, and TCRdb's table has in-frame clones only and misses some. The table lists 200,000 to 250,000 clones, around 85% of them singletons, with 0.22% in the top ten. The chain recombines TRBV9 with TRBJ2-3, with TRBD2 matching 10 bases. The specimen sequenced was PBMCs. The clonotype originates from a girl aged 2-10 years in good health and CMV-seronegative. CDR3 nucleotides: TGTGCCAGCAGCCCCGGGACTAGCGAGGCAGATACGCAGTATTTT. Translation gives CASSPGTSEADTQYF.